Shown below are 20 T cell receptor beta chains from a single sample sequenced in a study of breast tumors, draining lymph nodes, adjacent tissues. From the multiplex PCR reads, TCRdb called clonotypes with MiXCR, one entry per CDR3 protein. The data contain 200,000 to 250,000 distinct CDR3 sequences, approximately 30% of them singletons. Samples came from axillary lymph nodes draining the breast cancer. Specimen: axillary lymph node tissue. The receptors here all came from a female donor with breast cancer. Some clones in this sample may be carry-over from other donors' samples.

V usage is TRBV12-5 and J usage is TRBJ2-3; TRBD1 agrees at 12 bases. The V gene's germline CDR1 is LGHNT and CDR2 FRNRAP. This CDR3 is 15 amino acids long. The J segment lost 8 bases and the V segment lost 5 bases, leaving 8 bases of the junction unmatched. The CDR3 nucleotides read TGTGCTAGTGGTGAAGGGACAGGGGGCTCTGCTACGCAGTATTTT. This codes for CASGEGTGGSATQYF.

The CDR3 DNA reads as TGTGCCAGACAGGCTAACTATGGCTACACCTTC. This sequence encodes CARQANYGYTF. This chain connects TRBV25-1 to TRBJ1-2; D may be TRBD1 (5 bases). V was trimmed by 9 bases and J by 0 bases, leaving 5 bases between them. This CDR3 has 11 residues. Germline CDR1 is MGHDK and CDR2 is SYGVNS.

Only one count was recorded for this clonotype. The chain couples TRBV20-1 to TRBJ2-3; 9 positions agree with TRBD2. The length of the CDR3 is 13 residues. Germline V gene data show CDR1 as DFQATT and CDR2 as SNEGSKA (reference sequence). The CDR3 spells CGETSGSTDTQYF. CDR3 bases: TGCGGGGAGACTAGCGGCTCCACAGATACGCAGTATTTT.

Only a few counts were recorded for this clonotype. The rearrangement joins TRBV5-5 to TRBJ1-1; 9 positions match TRBD1. V gave up 3 bases and J gave up 4 bases; unmatched junction bases: 10. This CDR3 spans 16 amino acids. Germline-derived CDR1 and CDR2 are SGHKS and YYEKEE (reference sequence). CDR3 residues: CASSYLRDRVGTEAFF. Here the CDR3 DNA reads TGTGCCAGCAGCTACCTCCGGGACAGGGTCGGCACTGAAGCTTTCTTT.

As for this clonotype: This may be a read error, as it is one base from a much larger clone. The chain is built from TRBV6-1 and TRBJ2-1, with 7 bases that match TRBD1. After removal of 8 bases from V and 13 bases from J, the junction contained 14 bases not matched to a gene. Germline values: CDR1 MNHNS, CDR2 SASEGT. The CDR3 is 13 amino acids. This CDR3 reads CASGFQDRVRQFF. The CDR3 DNA follows: TGTGCCAGCGGGTTCCAAGACAGGGTACGTCAGTTCTTC.

The chain employs TRBV5-1 and TRBJ2-4, with D unclear. Germline values: CDR1 SGHRS, CDR2 YFSETQ. The CDR3 covers 15 residues. V lost 0 bases and J lost 0, with 7 bases in between. The CDR3 protein is CASSLVGLAKNIQYF. The CDR3 DNA is TGCGCCAGCAGCTTGGTGGGCCTAGCCAAAAACATTCAGTACTTC. The full variable domain, its missing parts supplied by reference TRBV5-1 and TRBJ2-4, is KAGVTQTPRYLIKTRGQQVTLSCSPISGHRSVSWYQQTPGQGLQFLFEYFSETQRNKGNFPGRFSGRQFSNSRSEMNVSTLELGDSALYLCASSLVGLAKNIQYFGAGTRLSVL.

This clonotype has ten or more counts. The chain employs TRBV20-1 and TRBJ1-5; D may be TRBD1 (5 bases). The CDR3 is 15 residues long. The V and J ends lost 2 bases and 7 bases respectively, with 18 bases between them. Per the germline V gene, CDR1 is DFQATT and CDR2 is SNEGSKA (reference sequence). CDR3 amino acids: CSARHLGRETQPQHF. CDR3 DNA: TGCAGTGCTAGACACCTGGGCAGGGAGACCCAGCCCCAGCATTTT.

This clonotype was counted ten times or more. The chain carries TRBV3-1 and TRBJ2-5, with 7 positions matching TRBD1. Per the germline V gene, CDR1 is LGHDT and CDR2 is YNNKEL (reference sequence). The CDR3 is 14 residues long. The trim removed 0 bases at V and 5 bases at J, leaving 3 bases unmatched. This chain's CDR3 is CASSQEKGAETQYF. For the CDR3, the DNA is TGTGCCAGCAGCCAAGAGAAGGGGGCGGAGACCCAGTACTTC.

Comment on this clonotype: The conserved final phenylalanine or tryptophan is absent from the CDR3, which likely points to a read error. It is unclear where the CDR3 begins or ends on the DNA, so no DNA is shown, and the CDR3 is as TCRdb lists it. V usage is TRBV20-1 and J usage is TRBJ1-4. The CDR3 spans 8 residues, counting both ends. Germline V gene sequence: CDR1 DFQATT, CDR2 SNEGSKA (reference sequence). This CDR3 reads CSARRTQV.

This clonotype was observed many times. One junction end disagrees with the germline gene, perhaps due to a read error. V is TRBV20-1 and J is TRBJ2-5; D ambiguous. Germline CDR1 and CDR2: DFQATT and SNEGSKA (reference sequence). This CDR3 has 11 residues. The DNA for the CDR3 is TGCAGTGGGGAATATAAAGAGACCCAGTCCTTC. Its translation: CSGEYKETQSF.

The gene calls are TRBV7-9 and TRBJ2-3; maybe TRBD2 (6 bases). Germline loops: CDR1 SEHNR, CDR2 FQNEAQ (reference sequence). The CDR3 sequence is 14 residues long. The V and J ends lost 3 bases and 2 bases respectively, with 9 bases between them. DNA for the CDR3: TGTGCCAGCAGCTTGGGGGGAATCACAGATACGCAGTATTTT. It yields the protein CASSLGGITDTQYF.

V is TRBV4-1 and J is TRBJ2-6, with TRBD2 identical over 9 bases. V shed 3 bases, J shed 3 bases, and the junction held 3 bases outside the gene matches. The length of the CDR3 is 16 residues. CDR1 MGHRA and CDR2 YSYEKL come from the germline V gene. DNA for the CDR3: TGCGCCAGCAGCCAGGGTAGCGGGAGTGGGGCCAACGTCCTGACTTTC. It yields the protein CASSQGSGSGANVLTF.

CDR3 bases: TGCGCCAGCAGCCAGGCCGGGACAGGGTCGTCGGGATCGTCCGGGGAGCTGTTTTTT. Its protein product is CASSQAGTGSSGSSGELFF. The chain couples TRBV4-3 to TRBJ2-2; 9 positions match TRBD1. The CDR3 covers 19 residues. J was trimmed by 6 bases and V by 3 bases; bases with no gene match: 17. Germline V gives CDR1 LGHNA, CDR2 YSLEER.

This chain links TRBV6-6 with TRBJ2-1; 12 bases fit TRBD2. V dropped 0 bases and J dropped 4; count of bases not matched to a gene: 10. The CDR3 extends over 19 amino acids. From germline, CDR1 is MNHNY and CDR2 SVGAGI (reference sequence). CDR3 sequence: CASSYSSLSTSGGYNEQFF. The DNA of the CDR3 is TGTGCCAGCAGTTACTCGAGTCTCTCGACTAGCGGGGGTTACAATGAGCAGTTCTTC.

The sample holds many counts of this clonotype. V is TRBV2 and J is TRBJ1-4, with D maybe TRBD1 (6 bases). Germline assignment: CDR1 SNHLY and CDR2 FYNNEI. The CDR3 is 15 residues long. Trimming stripped 6 bases from V and 6 bases from J, with 17 bases between. Written as DNA, the CDR3 is TGTGCCAGCAGGCAACAGGGATCGGGTCATGAAAAACTGTTTTTT. It encodes CASRQQGSGHEKLFF.

This clonotype came up many times. The chain combines TRBV19 with TRBJ2-5, with 10 bases lining up with TRBD1. The CDR3 is 16 residues long. CDR1 LNHDA and CDR2 SQIVND come from the germline V gene (reference sequence). J was trimmed by 5 bases and V by 1 base; bases with no gene match: 7. The CDR3 DNA reads TGTGCCAGTAGTATAGCGACGACAGGGGGCAGGGAGACCCAGTACTTC. Translated, it gives CASSIATTGGRETQYF.

This clonotype came up many times. V is TRBV5-4 and J is TRBJ1-2; D remains unclear. CDR1 and CDR2 (germline): SGHNT, YYREEE (reference sequence). V was clipped by 4 bases and J by 5 bases, with 15 bases between them. The CDR3 has 14 amino acids. For the CDR3, the DNA is TGTGCCAGCAGCCAAGCCCAGGCAGATTATGGCTACACCTTC. This gives the protein CASSQAQADYGYTF.

This clonotype was detected many times. CDR3 region: CSAVARESYTSYEQYF. The CDR3 DNA is TGCAGTGCCGTAGCTAGGGAGAGTTATACATCCTACGAGCAGTACTTC. The V and J genes are TRBV20-1 and TRBJ2-7, with TRBD2 as a possible D gene (5 bases). CDR3 size: 16 residues. V was trimmed by 6 bases and J by 1 base, leaving 22 bases between them. Germline V gene sequence: CDR1 DFQATT, CDR2 SNEGSKA (reference sequence).

This clonotype was picked up many times. J is TRBJ2-2 and V is TRBV9; no clear D. V lost 0 bases to trimming and J lost 1 base, with 10 bases between them. Germline-derived CDR1 and CDR2 are SGDLS and YYNGEE. The CDR3 totals 16 residues. The CDR3 here is CASSVVVGQNTGELFF. The CDR3 coding sequence is TGTGCCAGCAGCGTAGTAGTCGGCCAGAACACCGGGGAGCTGTTTTTT.

Comments on this clonotype: Possible read error: a much larger clone is one base away. The chain links TRBV9 to TRBJ1-5; D is undetermined. Trimming stripped 5 bases from V and 9 bases from J, with 21 bases between. The CDR3 loop spans 15 amino acids. The germline V gene has CDR1 SGDLS and CDR2 YYNGEE. The CDR3 nucleotides read TGTGCCAGCAGGCATGCCGGACCCTACGCGCGGCCCCAGCATTTT. Residues: CASRHAGPYARPQHF.